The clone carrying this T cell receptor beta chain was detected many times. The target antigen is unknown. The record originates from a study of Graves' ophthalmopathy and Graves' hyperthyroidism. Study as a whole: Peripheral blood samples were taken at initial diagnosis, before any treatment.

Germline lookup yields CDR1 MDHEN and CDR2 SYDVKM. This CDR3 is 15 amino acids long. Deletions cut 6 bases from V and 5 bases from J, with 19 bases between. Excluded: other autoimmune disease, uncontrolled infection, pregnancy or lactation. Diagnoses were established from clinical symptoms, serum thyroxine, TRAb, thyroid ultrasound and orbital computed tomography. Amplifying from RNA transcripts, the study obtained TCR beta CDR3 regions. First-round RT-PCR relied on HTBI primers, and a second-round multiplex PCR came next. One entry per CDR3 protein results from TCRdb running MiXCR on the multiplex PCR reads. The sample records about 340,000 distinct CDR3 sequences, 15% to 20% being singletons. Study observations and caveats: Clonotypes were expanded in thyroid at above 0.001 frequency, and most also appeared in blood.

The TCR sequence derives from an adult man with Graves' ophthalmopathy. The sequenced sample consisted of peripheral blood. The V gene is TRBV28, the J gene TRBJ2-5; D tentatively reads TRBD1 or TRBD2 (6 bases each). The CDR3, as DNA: TGTGCCAGCAGCTTTACCCGACAGGCGGGGGAGACCCAGTACTTC. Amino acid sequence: CASSFTRQAGETQYF.